The TCR beta chain under discussion was sequenced for a study of regulatory T cells in long-lasting Graves disease. About the research overall: Antithyroid drug intake by newly diagnosed Graves' patients had lasted under 3 months.

V dropped 8 bases and J dropped 8 bases, with 19 bases sitting between them. The CDR3 is 14 amino acids. Germline assignment: CDR1 DFQATT and CDR2 SNEGSKA (reference sequence). Sequencing libraries for TCR beta were prepared with iRepertoire HTBI primers and Arm-PCR of CDR3 regions. MiXCR was run by TCRdb on the multiplex PCR reads, yielding one entry per CDR3 protein. This sample yields around 500,000 distinct CDR3 sequences, of which around 15% are seen a single time; around 25% belongs to the top ten. With regard to this clonotype: Its target is unknown. A much larger clone differs from this one at a single base, so this may be a read error.

The time point: newly diagnosed GD, antithyroid drugs for less than 3 months. TCR sequences were obtained from RNA taken from PBMCs. The guidelines of the American Thyroid Association were the basis for diagnosing Graves' disease. Overall study findings and caveats: Authors noted too few samples as a limitation. Persistent Graves' patients showed reduced TCR diversity versus newly diagnosed patients.

This sample was also put to use in a study of T cells in Graves' hyperthyroidism and ophthalmopathy.

The receptor's source is a woman aged 40-60 years with Graves disease. V and J are TRBV20-1 and TRBJ1-6, with D unresolved. The sequences come from peripheral blood mononuclear cells (PBMCs), collected at new diagnosis, from a patient treated with antithyroid drugs. The CDR3 nucleotides are TGCAGTACTCGTCGTCCAGGTGGTGATTCACCCCTCCACTTT. Amino acid sequence: CSTRRPGGDSPLHF.